The rows below give T cell receptor beta chains drawn from one sample of a study of Ad26.COV2.S vaccination and SARS-CoV-2 variants. The method was immunoSEQ multiplex PCR; TCRdb's version includes in-frame clones alone and lacks a portion of them. Of some 350,000 clones listed, more than 75% were seen once; the top ten hold about 3.3%. Here the sequenced sample was peripheral blood, taken in a trial of Ad26.COV2.S vaccine versus placebo. The receptors here all came from a person between 18 and 60 years old who received the Ad26.COV2.S COVID-19 vaccine or a placebo. The CDR3 runs from the conserved cysteine through the conserved F or W. The D gene is left open where the match is weak. Size is omitted from some rows. Given values are once, few, many or a class for expanded clones.

TRBV15	few	TRBJ1-2	-	CATSREGYGYTF	TGTGCCACCAGCAGAGAGGGCTATGGCTACACCTTC
TRBV6-5	-	TRBJ2-5	-	CASSYQETQYF	TGTGCCAGCAGTTACCAAGAGACCCAGTACTTC
TRBV6-2/TRBV6-3	-	TRBJ2-1	TRBD2	CASSDRSGSSYNEQFF	TGTGCCAGCAGCGATCGTAGCGGGAGTAGTTACAATGAGCAGTTCTTC
TRBV12-3/TRBV12-4	once	TRBJ1-2	TRBD1	CASKEQGNYGYTF	TGTGCCAGCAAGGAACAGGGGAACTATGGCTACACCTTC
TRBV6-5	-	TRBJ2-7	TRBD1	CASIPDRAYPSEQYF	TGTGCCAGCATCCCGGACAGGGCTTATCCTTCCGAGCAGTACTTC
TRBV12-2	-	TRBJ2-7	-	CASRLARLAGDYEQYF	TGTGCAAGTCGCTTAGCCAGACTAGCGGGGGATTACGAGCAGTACTTC
TRBV7-2	-	TRBJ2-7	-	CASSLGSAYEQYF	TGTGCCAGCAGCTTAGGATCGGCCTACGAGCAGTACTTC
TRBV7-9	-	TRBJ1-2	-	CASSSDTGGYTF	TGTGCCAGCAGCTCAGACACCGGGGGCTACACCTTC
TRBV6-6	-	TRBJ2-2	TRBD2	CASSWTSGENTGELFF	TGTGCCAGCAGTTGGACTAGCGGGGAGAACACCGGGGAGCTGTTTTTT
TRBV10-2	-	TRBJ2-5	-	CASSQGGSETQYF	TGCGCCAGCAGCCAGGGAGGTTCGGAGACCCAGTACTTC
TRBV9	-	TRBJ1-2	-	CASKGGNYGYTF	TGTGCCAGCAAAGGAGGGAACTATGGCTACACCTTC
TRBV5-4	-	TRBJ2-3	-	CASSPPGGPPASDTQYF	TGTGCCAGCAGCCCTCCTGGGGGCCCCCCCGCGTCAGATACGCAGTATTTT
TRBV9	-	TRBJ2-3	TRBD2	CASSIAGSRRDTQYF	TGTGCCAGCAGTATAGCGGGATCGCGTAGAGATACGCAGTATTTT
TRBV29-1	-	TRBJ2-5	-	CSARKETQYF	TGCAGCGCCCGAAAGGAGACCCAGTACTTC
TRBV2	-	TRBJ2-5	-	CASAGLETQYF	TGTGCCAGCGCGGGGTTGGAGACCCAGTACTTC
TRBV5-1	-	TRBJ2-3	-	CASSLVSALGTDTQYF	TGCGCCAGCAGCTTGGTTTCCGCGTTGGGCACAGATACGCAGTATTTT
TRBV12-3/TRBV12-4	-	TRBJ1-2	-	CASSFSFDRPTF	TGTGCCAGCAGTTTTTCCTTCGACAGGCCCACCTTC
TRBV25-1	once	TRBJ1-2	-	CASTGGNYGYTF	TGTGCCAGCACCGGGGGTAACTATGGCTACACCTTC
TRBV15	-	TRBJ2-2	TRBD1	CATSRGGQGPTGELFF	TGTGCCACCAGCAGAGGGGGACAGGGCCCCACCGGGGAGCTGTTTTTT
TRBV27	-	TRBJ1-1	-	CASSEWAGRGTNTEAFF	TGTGCCAGCAGTGAGTGGGCCGGAAGGGGGACAAACACTGAAGCTTTCTTT
TRBV24-1	-	TRBJ2-7	TRBD2	CATSESGTGSLAGAEQYF	TGTGCCACCAGTGAGTCCGGGACAGGTTCACTAGCGGGAGCCGAGCAGTACTTC
TRBV6-5	-	TRBJ2-5	-	CASSYSIGSETQYF	TGTGCCAGCAGTTACTCGATAGGCTCAGAGACCCAGTACTTC
TRBV30	-	TRBJ1-2	TRBD1	CAWSVSEGADGYTF	TGTGCCTGGAGTGTAAGCGAGGGGGCGGATGGCTACACCTTC
TRBV7-6	-	TRBJ2-2	TRBD2	CASSPVGLAGEIVGELFF	TGTGCCAGCAGCCCGGTGGGACTAGCGGGAGAAATTGTCGGGGAGCTGTTTTTT
TRBV19	few	TRBJ1-5	-	CASSGTVYQPQHF	TGTGCCAGTAGTGGTACGGTCTATCAGCCCCAGCATTTT
TRBV10-3	-	TRBJ2-7	TRBD2	CAISGPSGDYEQYF	TGTGCCATCAGTGGTCCTAGCGGGGACTACGAGCAGTACTTC
TRBV9	-	TRBJ2-5	-	CASSEQATETQYF	TGTGCCAGCAGCGAACAGGCCACAGAGACCCAGTACTTC
TRBV6-2/TRBV6-3	medium-sized	TRBJ2-7	-	CASSYSMPYEQYF	TGTGCCAGCAGTTACTCGATGCCCTACGAGCAGTACTTC
TRBV18	-	TRBJ1-4	-	CASSPREGGTATNEKLFF	TGTGCCAGCTCACCACGGGAGGGGGGGACCGCAACTAATGAAAAACTGTTTTTT
TRBV4-2	-	TRBJ1-4	-	CASSQDSLASEKLFF	TGTGCCAGCAGCCAAGATTCCCTAGCTAGCGAAAAACTGTTTTTT
TRBV19	-	TRBJ2-7	TRBD1	CASSPGTVYEQYF	TGTGCCAGTAGTCCCGGGACAGTTTACGAGCAGTACTTC
TRBV7-8	-	TRBJ1-2	-	CASSGIGVGYGYTF	TGTGCCAGCAGCGGGATCGGGGTCGGCTATGGCTACACCTTC
TRBV6-5	once	TRBJ2-6	TRBD2	CAARGVAGANVLTF	TGTGCCGCGCGGGGGGTAGCTGGGGCCAACGTCCTGACTTTC
TRBV6-2/TRBV6-3	-	TRBJ1-1	-	CASSRGATEAFF	TGTGCCAGCAGCAGAGGGGCCACTGAAGCTTTCTTT
TRBV19	-	TRBJ2-2	-	CASSTTGANTGELFF	TGTGCCAGTAGTACAACAGGAGCGAACACCGGGGAGCTGTTTTTT
TRBV10-2	-	TRBJ2-5	TRBD2	CASSTSGGAVKTQYF	TGCGCCAGCAGTACTAGCGGGGGGGCTGTAAAGACCCAGTACTTC
TRBV5-4	-	TRBJ2-1	TRBD2	CASSLASGLAGGHEQFF	TGTGCCAGCAGCTTGGCCTCAGGACTAGCGGGGGGTCATGAGCAGTTCTTC
TRBV6-6	few	TRBJ1-5	-	CASSPRGAGYSNQPQHF	TGTGCCAGCAGTCCACGCGGGGCCGGATATAGCAATCAGCCCCAGCATTTT
TRBV18	-	TRBJ2-7	-	CASSPPGGLRSYEQYF	TGTGCCAGCTCACCACCGGGGGGACTGAGGTCCTACGAGCAGTACTTC
TRBV6-2/TRBV6-3	-	TRBJ1-6	-	CASSPGQRAAHKAPYNSPLHF	TGTGCCAGCAGTCCGGGCCAGCGGGCAGCGCATAAGGCACCCTATAATTCACCCCTCCACTTT
TRBV28	-	TRBJ2-1	TRBD2	CASSLWGTSGRGNEQFF	TGTGCCAGCAGTTTATGGGGGACTAGCGGGAGGGGTAATGAGCAGTTCTTC
TRBV28	few	TRBJ1-1	-	CASSLLLLGENTEAFF	TGTGCCAGCAGTTTACTCCTTTTAGGGGAGAACACTGAAGCTTTCTTT
TRBV28	-	TRBJ2-1	-	CASSENRQKQFF	TGTGCCAGCAGTGAGAACAGGCAAAAGCAGTTCTTC
TRBV7-9	-	TRBJ2-7	TRBD2	CASSWTSGNSYEQYF	TGTGCCAGCAGCTGGACTAGCGGAAACTCCTACGAGCAGTACTTC